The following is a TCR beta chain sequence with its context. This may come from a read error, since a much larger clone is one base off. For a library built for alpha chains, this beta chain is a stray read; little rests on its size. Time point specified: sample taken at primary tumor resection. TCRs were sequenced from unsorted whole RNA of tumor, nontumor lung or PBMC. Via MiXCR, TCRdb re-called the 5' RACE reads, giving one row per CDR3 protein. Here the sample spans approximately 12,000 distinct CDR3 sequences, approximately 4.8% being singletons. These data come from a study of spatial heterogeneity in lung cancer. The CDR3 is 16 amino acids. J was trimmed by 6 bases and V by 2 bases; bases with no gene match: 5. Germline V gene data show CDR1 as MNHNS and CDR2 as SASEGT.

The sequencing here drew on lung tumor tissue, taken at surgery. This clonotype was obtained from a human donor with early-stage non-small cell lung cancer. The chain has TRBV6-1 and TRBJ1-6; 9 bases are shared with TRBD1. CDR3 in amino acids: CASSEFATGGNSPLHF. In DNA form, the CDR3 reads TGTGCCAGCAGTGAATTTGCGACAGGGGGTAATTCACCCCTCCACTTT.